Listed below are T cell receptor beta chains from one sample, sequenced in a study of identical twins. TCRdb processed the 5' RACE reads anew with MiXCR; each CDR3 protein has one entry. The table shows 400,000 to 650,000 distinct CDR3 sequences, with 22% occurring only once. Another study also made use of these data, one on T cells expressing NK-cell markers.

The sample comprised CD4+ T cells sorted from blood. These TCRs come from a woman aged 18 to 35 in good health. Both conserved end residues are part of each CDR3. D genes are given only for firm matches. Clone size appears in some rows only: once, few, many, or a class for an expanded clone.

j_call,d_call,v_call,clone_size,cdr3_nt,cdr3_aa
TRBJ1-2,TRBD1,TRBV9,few,TGTGCCAGCAGCGGCGAAATGAGGACAGGGGATCGGGATGGCTACACCTTC,CASSGEMRTGDRDGYTF
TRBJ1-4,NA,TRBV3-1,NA,TGTGCCAGCAGCCACTCTTCTTTAAGCGAGTATGAAAAACTGTTTTTT,CASSHSSLSEYEKLFF
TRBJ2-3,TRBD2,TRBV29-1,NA,TGCAGCGTAGTTACTAGCGGTAACACAGATACGCAGTATTTT,CSVVTSGNTDTQYF
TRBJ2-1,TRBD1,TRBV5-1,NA,TGCGCCAGCAGCTTACGGGACAGCCCCTACAATGAGCAGTTCTTC,CASSLRDSPYNEQFF
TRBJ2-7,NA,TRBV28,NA,TGTGCCACCGGCGGAGGGAGCTCCTACGAGCAGTACTTC,CATGGGSSYEQYF
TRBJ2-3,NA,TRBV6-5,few,TGTGCCAGCAGTTACAGGGGTTCCACAGATACGCAGTATTTT,CASSYRGSTDTQYF
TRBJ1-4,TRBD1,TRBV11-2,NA,TGTGCCAGCAGCTCGGATTTTCCCCGACAGGGTAACGAAAAACTGTTTTTT,CASSSDFPRQGNEKLFF
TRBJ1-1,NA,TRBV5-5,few,TGTGCCAGCAAAAACAGGGATTTTATCACTGAAGCTTTCTTT,CASKNRDFITEAFF
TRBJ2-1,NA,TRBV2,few,TGTGCCAGCAGTGAAGAGGTTGGTGAGCAGTTCTTC,CASSEEVGEQFF
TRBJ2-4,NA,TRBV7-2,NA,TGTGCCAGCAGCTTAGGGGGCGGAAAGATCAAAAACATTCAGTACTTC,CASSLGGGKIKNIQYF
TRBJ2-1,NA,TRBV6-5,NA,TGTGCCAGCAGTTACTACCAGCGTTCCTACAATGAGCAGTTCTTC,CASSYYQRSYNEQFF
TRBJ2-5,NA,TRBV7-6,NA,TGTGCCAGCAGCTCCACTACTCCGGAGACCCAGTACTTC,CASSSTTPETQYF
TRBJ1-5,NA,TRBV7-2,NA,TGTGCCAGCAGCGTAGGAACCAATCAGCCCCAGCATTTT,CASSVGTNQPQHF
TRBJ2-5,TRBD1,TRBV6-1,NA,TGTGCCAGCAGGGCGACAGGGGGCAAAGAGACCCAGTACTTC,CASRATGGKETQYF
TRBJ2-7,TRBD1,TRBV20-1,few,TGCAGTGCTAGAGGCGACAGGGCTCCCTACGAGCAGTACTTC,CSARGDRAPYEQYF
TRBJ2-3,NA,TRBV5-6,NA,TGTGCCAGCAGCTTGGTTGGTCAGGAGTCCACAGATACGCAGTATTTT,CASSLVGQESTDTQYF
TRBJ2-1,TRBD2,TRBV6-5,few,TGTGCCAGCAGTTACGGACTAGCCGATTACAATGAGCAGTTCTTC,CASSYGLADYNEQFF
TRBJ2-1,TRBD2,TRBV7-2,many,TGTGCCAGCAGCCTAGCGGAGTACGACAATGAGCAGTTCTTC,CASSLAEYDNEQFF
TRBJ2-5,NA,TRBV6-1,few,TGTGCCAGCAGCCTCAGGATCCAAGAGACCCAGTACTTC,CASSLRIQETQYF
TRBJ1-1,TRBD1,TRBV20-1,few,TGCAGTGCTCGGGACAGGGGGCTAAGGAACACTGAAGCTTTCTTT,CSARDRGLRNTEAFF
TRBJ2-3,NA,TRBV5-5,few,TGTGCCAGCAGCTTATTTGATCCAGATACGCAGTATTTT,CASSLFDPDTQYF
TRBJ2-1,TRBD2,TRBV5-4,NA,TGTGCCAGCAGCCCTGGAAGTGCTAGCGGGATCTTTGAGCAGTTCTTC,CASSPGSASGIFEQFF
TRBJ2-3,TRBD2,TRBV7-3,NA,TGTGCCAGCTCACCTAGCGGGGCCACAGATACGCAGTATTTT,CASSPSGATDTQYF
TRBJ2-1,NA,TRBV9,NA,TGTGCCAGCAGCGTAGCGGGTTGGCAGGGGGGTTACAATGAGCAGTTCTTC,CASSVAGWQGGYNEQFF
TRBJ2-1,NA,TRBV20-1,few,TGCAGTGCTGGGCCAGACTCCTACAATGAGCAGTTCTTC,CSAGPDSYNEQFF
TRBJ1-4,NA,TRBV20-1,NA,TGCAGTGCAAACCGCCGGGGGGACTATGAAAAACTGTTTTTT,CSANRRGDYEKLFF
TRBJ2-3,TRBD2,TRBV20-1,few,TGCAGTGCTAGAGATTGGCTAGCGGGGCCAAGCACAGATACGCAGTATTTT,CSARDWLAGPSTDTQYF
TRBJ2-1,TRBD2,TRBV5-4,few,TGTGCCAGCAACCCCGGCGGGAGTTTATATAATGAGCAGTTCTTC,CASNPGGSLYNEQFF
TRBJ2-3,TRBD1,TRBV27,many,TGTGCCAGCAGTTTAAGGGACAGGGGGACAGATACGCAGTATTTT,CASSLRDRGTDTQYF
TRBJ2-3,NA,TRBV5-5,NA,TGTGCCAGCAGCTTAATGGGACAAGATACGCAGTATTTT,CASSLMGQDTQYF
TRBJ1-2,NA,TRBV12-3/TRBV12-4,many,TGTGCCAGCAGTTACCAGGGGACCATCTATGGCTACACCTTC,CASSYQGTIYGYTF
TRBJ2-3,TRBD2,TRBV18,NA,TGTGCCAGCTCACCCCCGGGACTAGCGGGAGGAACAGATACGCAGTATTTT,CASSPPGLAGGTDTQYF
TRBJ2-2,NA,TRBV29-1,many,TGCAGCGTTGACAAGGGGAGCACCGGGGAGCTGTTTTTT,CSVDKGSTGELFF
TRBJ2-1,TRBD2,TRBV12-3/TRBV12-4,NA,TGTGCCAGCAGTTTAGTTCCTAGCGGGAGATCATTCCCCTCCTACAATGAGCAGTTCTTC,CASSLVPSGRSFPSYNEQFF
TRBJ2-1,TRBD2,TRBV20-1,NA,TGCAGTGCTCCCCGGGCAGCGGGAGTAGGTCTCTACAATGAGCAGTTCTTC,CSAPRAAGVGLYNEQFF
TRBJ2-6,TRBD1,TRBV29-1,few,TGCAGCGTCGACGCCGGGACAGGGGCGTCTGGGGCCAACGTCCTGACTTTC,CSVDAGTGASGANVLTF
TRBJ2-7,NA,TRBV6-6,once,TGTGCCAGCAGGATAGGGCTAGGATCCGAGCAGTACTTC,CASRIGLGSEQYF
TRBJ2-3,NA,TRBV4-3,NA,TGCGCCAGCAGCCAAGAAGGACAAAGCACAGATACGCAGTATTTT,CASSQEGQSTDTQYF
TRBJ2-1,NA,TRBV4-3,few,TGCGCCAGCAGCCAAGGTTGGTCCGACAATGAGCAGTTCTTC,CASSQGWSDNEQFF
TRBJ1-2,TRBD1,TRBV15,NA,TGTGCCACCAGCAGAGATCTAGGACAGGCAAACGGCTACACCTTC,CATSRDLGQANGYTF
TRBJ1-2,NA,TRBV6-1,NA,TGTGCCACGGGTCGTAATAGCCCAAACTATGGCTACACCTTC,CATGRNSPNYGYTF
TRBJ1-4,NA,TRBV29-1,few,TGCAGCGCGGAGGAGTGGGGGACTAATGAAAAACTGTTTTTT,CSAEEWGTNEKLFF
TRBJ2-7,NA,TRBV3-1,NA,TGTGCCAGCAGTTTGTCCGGGACCCCCTTCTCCTACGAGCAGTACTTC,CASSLSGTPFSYEQYF
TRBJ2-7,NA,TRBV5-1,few,TGCGCCAGCAGTCTCCTACAAGGACCCTACGAGCAGTACTTC,CASSLLQGPYEQYF
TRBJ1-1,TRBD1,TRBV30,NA,TGTGCCTGGAGGCGTAGGGAGGGGACAGGGAACACTGAAGCTTTCTTT,CAWRRREGTGNTEAFF